Listed here are 19 T cell receptor beta chains from one sample, sequenced in a study of regulatory T cells in long-lasting Graves disease. Time point indicated: persistent/refractory GD, antithyroid drugs over 5 years with positive TRAb. RNA from PBMCs was the source of the TCR library. For TCR beta, libraries came from iRepertoire HTBI primers and Arm-PCR of CDR3 regions. TCRdb redid the calling of the multiplex PCR reads with MiXCR, one entry per CDR3 protein. The table includes under 500,000 distinct CDR3 sequences, less than 25% detected once. Source: peripheral blood mononuclear cells (PBMCs), taken when the disease was refractory, from a patient treated with antithyroid drugs. The receptors here all came from a female donor with Graves disease.

This chain joins TRBV9 and TRBJ2-2; D is unclear. The ends were cut back, 1 base at V and 1 base at J, with 5 bases in the middle. Germline-derived CDR1 and CDR2 are SGDLS and YYNGEE. This CDR3 region has 14 residues. CDR3 nucleotides: TGTGCCAGCAGCGTATTAATGAACACCGGGGAGCTGTTTTTT. Its translation is CASSVLMNTGELFF.

There are many counts of this clonotype. The junction differs from germline at one of its ends, possibly a read error. V is TRBV5-1 and J is TRBJ2-2; unclear D gene. From germline, CDR1 is SGHRS and CDR2 YFSETQ. The CDR3 is 12 amino acids. CDR3 nucleotide sequence: TGTGCCAGCAGCTTAGGCGACGGGGAGCTGTTTTTT. This translates into CASSLGDGELFF.

This clonotype was seen a few times. Germline is not matched at one junction end, which may reflect a read error. The rearrangement joins TRBV7-8 to TRBJ1-2; D possibly corresponds to TRBD1 (5 bases). CDR1 SGHVS and CDR2 FQNEAQ come from the germline V gene. The CDR3 loop spans 17 amino acids. The CDR3 spells CASSPRFRTRRNYGHTF. Written as DNA, the CDR3 is TGTGCCAGCAGCCCCCGGTTTAGGACAAGACGAAACTATGGCCACACCTTC.

CDR3 bases: TGTGCCAGCAGCACCGACAGGGCGAATCAGCCCCAGCATTTT. Its protein is CASSTDRANQPQHF. The V call is TRBV6-1, the J call TRBJ1-5, with 7 bases fitting TRBD1. Losses at the gene ends were 6 bases for V and 4 bases for J; bases not matched to a gene: 6. The V gene's germline CDR1 is MNHNS and CDR2 SASEGT. This CDR3 is 14 amino acids long.

This clonotype was detected only a few times. The chain joins TRBV5-1 to TRBJ1-1; no reliable D call. Germline V gives CDR1 SGHRS, CDR2 YFSETQ. Trimming pared 10 bases from V and 0 bases from J, leaving 10 bases between. This CDR3 contains 12 residues. CDR3 residues: CASMGVNTEAFF. CDR3 DNA sequence: TGCGCCTCAATGGGTGTGAACACTGAAGCTTTCTTT.

This clonotype was recorded once. The V call is TRBV7-6, the J call TRBJ1-4, with D tentatively TRBD1 (5 bases). Looked up from germline, CDR1 is SGHVS and CDR2 is FNYEAQ. This CDR3 has 14 residues. The germline V and J ends were trimmed by 1 base and 8 bases, with 11 bases remaining between them. The CDR3 loop reads CASSLVPREEKLFF. Written as DNA, the CDR3 is TGTGCCAGCAGCTTAGTCCCCAGGGAAGAAAAACTGTTTTTT.

This clonotype was counted between two and nine times. The genes are TRBV28 and TRBJ1-5; no clear D gene. The germline V gene encodes CDR1 MDHEN and CDR2 SYDVKM. This CDR3 contains 12 residues. Between the trimmed V and J ends, which lost 7 bases and 7 bases, there was a span of 11 bases. The CDR3 reads CASNILVQPQHF. The CDR3 coding sequence is TGTGCCAGCAACATTCTCGTCCAGCCCCAGCATTTT.

The chain couples TRBV6-1 to TRBJ2-7, with 7 bases that match TRBD2. Germline V gene sequence: CDR1 MNHNS, CDR2 SASEGT. The CDR3 has 14 amino acids. V gave up 7 bases and J gave up 2 bases; unmatched junction bases: 8. Here the CDR3 DNA reads TGTGCCAGCAAGCTGGCGGGAGAAGCCTACGAGCAGTACTTC. Its protein is CASKLAGEAYEQYF.

This clonotype was picked up one time. The V gene is TRBV5-4, the J gene TRBJ2-7; 8 bases line up with TRBD2. This CDR3 has 15 residues. Germline CDR1 reads SGHNT; CDR2 reads YYREEE (reference sequence). V shed 0 bases, J shed 6 bases, and the junction held 8 bases outside the gene matches. Here the CDR3 reads CASSLEPSGSVEQYF. Here the CDR3 DNA reads TGTGCCAGCAGCTTGGAGCCTAGCGGGTCAGTCGAGCAGTACTTC.

The V call is TRBV5-1, the J call TRBJ1-6; possibly TRBD1 for D (5 bases). The CDR3 extends over 17 amino acids. Germline lookup yields CDR1 SGHRS and CDR2 YFSETQ. V was cut by 4 bases and J by 14 bases, with 28 bases left in between. The CDR3 sequence is CASSDSTTGTTRQALHF. The CDR3 DNA sequence: TGCGCCAGCAGCGATTCAACGACCGGGACCACCCGTCAGGCCCTCCACTTT.

This clonotype was seen ten or more times. V and J are TRBV6-1 and TRBJ2-7, with TRBD1 as a possible D gene (6 bases). The CDR3 length is 13 residues. CDR1 MNHNS and CDR2 SASEGT come from the germline V gene. V gave up 10 bases and J gave up 6 bases, with 19 bases separating them. The DNA of the CDR3 is TGTGCCACAAGGATGACAGGTCTCGGCGAGCAGTACTTC. Translated: CATRMTGLGEQYF.

This clonotype was counted ten times or more. The chain employs TRBV20-1 and TRBJ2-5; TRBD2 matches at 8 bases. CDR1 and CDR2 (germline): DFQATT, SNEGSKA (reference sequence). The CDR3 spans 13 residues. Germline trimming cut 4 bases from V and 3 bases from J; bases unmatched to any gene: 4. CDR3 sequence (DNA): TGCAGTGCTATCGGACTAGCAGAAGAGACCCAGTACTTC. This translates into CSAIGLAEETQYF.

The sample holds many counts of this clonotype. The rearrangement uses TRBV11-2 and TRBJ2-7; D tentatively reads TRBD1 or TRBD2 (5 bases each). Trimming stripped 11 bases from V and 3 bases from J, with 17 bases between. The CDR3 length is 13 residues. Germline lookup yields CDR1 SGHAT and CDR2 FQNNGV. The CDR3 DNA follows: TGTGCCTCCCGATTGAGGGGCGGCTACGAGCAGTACTTC. It encodes CASRLRGGYEQYF.

This sequence joins TRBV7-9 and TRBJ2-7; TRBD2 aligns across 12 bases. With 4 bases clipped from V and 9 bases from J, the junction kept 10 bases outside the gene matches. This CDR3 spans 15 amino acids. In germline, CDR1 is SEHNR, CDR2 FQNEAQ (reference sequence). CDR3 loop: CASSSSGRASSGQYF. The DNA of the CDR3 is TGTGCCAGCAGCTCTAGCGGGAGGGCCTCCTCTGGGCAGTACTTC. Using reference TRBV7-9 and TRBJ2-7 for the parts outside the CDR3, the full variable domain is DTGVSQNPRHKITKRGQNVTFRCDPISEHNRLYWYRQTLGQGPEFLTYFQNEAQLEKSRLLSDRFSAERPKGSFSTLEIQRTEQGDSAMYLCASSSSGRASSGQYFGPGTRLTVT.

This clonotype has ten or more counts. DNA of the CDR3: TGTGCCAGCAGCACAAGCGGGAGGGCCGACGAGCAGTACTTC. This gives the protein CASSTSGRADEQYF. The rearrangement uses TRBV12-3 or TRBV12-4 and TRBJ2-7, with 10 bases matching TRBD2. The CDR3 loop spans 14 amino acids. The junction had 7 bases not matched to a gene; V was cut back by 6 bases and J by 5 bases.

Many counts were recorded for this clonotype. CDR3 sequence (DNA): TGCAGCGTTGAAGGGGGCCAGGATAATGAAAAACTGTTTTTT. Translated: CSVEGGQDNEKLFF. The V gene is TRBV29-1, the J gene TRBJ1-4, with a weak D call TRBD1 (5 bases). This CDR3 has 14 residues. Trimming cost V 1 base and J 4 bases, with 10 bases left between them. The germline gives CDR1 SQVTM, CDR2 ANQGSEA.

There are a few counts of this clonotype. J is TRBJ1-1 and V is TRBV19, with 10 nucleotides matching TRBD1. V shed 8 bases, J shed 1 base, and the junction held 1 base outside the gene matches. The CDR3 runs to 13 residues. Germline values: CDR1 LNHDA, CDR2 SQIVND (reference sequence). The CDR3 DNA reads as TGTGCCAGTGGGACAGGGGCGAACACTGAAGCTTTCTTT. This translates into CASGTGANTEAFF.

This clonotype was detected many times. CDR3 DNA sequence: TGTGCCAGCAGTCCCTTGACAGGGGGCGCCGAGCAGTACTTC. Its protein product is CASSPLTGGAEQYF. V usage is TRBV6-1 and J usage is TRBJ2-7; TRBD1 matches at 10 bases. CDR1 and CDR2 from the germline V gene are MNHNS and SASEGT. The CDR3 is 14 residues long. V was pared by 5 bases and J by 6 bases, with 7 bases of the junction left unmatched.

The chain links TRBV27 to TRBJ1-1, with a possible D match to TRBD1 (6 bases). The ends were cut back, 5 bases at V and 3 bases at J, with 22 bases in the middle. This CDR3 comprises 17 residues. The germline V gene has CDR1 MNHEY and CDR2 SMNVEV (reference sequence). Written as DNA, the CDR3 is TGTGCCAGCAGTCCCCGGTGGGGGGCGCAGGGCGACACTGAAGCTTTCTTT. Amino acid sequence: CASSPRWGAQGDTEAFF.